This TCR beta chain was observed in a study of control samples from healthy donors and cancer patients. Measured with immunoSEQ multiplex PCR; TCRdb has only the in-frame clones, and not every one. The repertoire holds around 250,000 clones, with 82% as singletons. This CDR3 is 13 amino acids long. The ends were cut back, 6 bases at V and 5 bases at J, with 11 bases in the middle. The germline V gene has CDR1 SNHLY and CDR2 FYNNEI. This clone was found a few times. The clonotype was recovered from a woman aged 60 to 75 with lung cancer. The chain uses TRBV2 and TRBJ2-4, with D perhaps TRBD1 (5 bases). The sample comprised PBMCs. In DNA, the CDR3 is TGTGCCAGCAGAAAAATCAGGGAAAACATTCAGTACTTC. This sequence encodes CASRKIRENIQYF.